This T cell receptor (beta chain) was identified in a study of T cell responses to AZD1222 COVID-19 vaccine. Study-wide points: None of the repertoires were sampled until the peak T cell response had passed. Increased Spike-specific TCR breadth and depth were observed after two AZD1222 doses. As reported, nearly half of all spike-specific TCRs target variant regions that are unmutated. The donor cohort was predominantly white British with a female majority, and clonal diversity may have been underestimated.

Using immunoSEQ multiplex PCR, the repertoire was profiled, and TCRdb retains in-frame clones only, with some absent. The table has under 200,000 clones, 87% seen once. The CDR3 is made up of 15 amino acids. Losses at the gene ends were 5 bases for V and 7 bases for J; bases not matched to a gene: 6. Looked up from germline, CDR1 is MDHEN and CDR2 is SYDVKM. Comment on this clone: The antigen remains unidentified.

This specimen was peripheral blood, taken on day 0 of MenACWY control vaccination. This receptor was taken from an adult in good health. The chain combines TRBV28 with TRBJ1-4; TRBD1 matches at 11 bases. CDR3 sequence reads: CASSDRGTGGEKLFF. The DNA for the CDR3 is TGTGCCAGCAGTGACCGGGGGACAGGGGGTGAAAAACTGTTTTTT.